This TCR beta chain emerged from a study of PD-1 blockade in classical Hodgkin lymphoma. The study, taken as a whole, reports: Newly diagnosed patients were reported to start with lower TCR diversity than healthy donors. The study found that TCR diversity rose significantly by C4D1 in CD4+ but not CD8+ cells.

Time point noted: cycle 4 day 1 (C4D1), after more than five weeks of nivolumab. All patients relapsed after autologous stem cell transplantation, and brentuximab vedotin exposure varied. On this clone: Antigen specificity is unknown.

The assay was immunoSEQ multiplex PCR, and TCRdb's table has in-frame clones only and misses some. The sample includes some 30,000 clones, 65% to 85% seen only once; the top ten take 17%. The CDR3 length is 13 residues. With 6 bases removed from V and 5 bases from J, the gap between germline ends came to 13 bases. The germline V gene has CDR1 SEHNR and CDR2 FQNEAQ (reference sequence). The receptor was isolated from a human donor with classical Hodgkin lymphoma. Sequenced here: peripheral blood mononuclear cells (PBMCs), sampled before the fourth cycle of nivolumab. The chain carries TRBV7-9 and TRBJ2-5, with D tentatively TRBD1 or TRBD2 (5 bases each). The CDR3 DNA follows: TGTGCCAGCAGTCGTGTCGGGGCGGAGACCCAGTACTTC. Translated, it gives CASSRVGAETQYF.